Following are 30 T cell receptor beta chains from one sample sequenced in a study of blood T cells in healthy people across ages. A second PCR, run for about 7 to 11 cycles, used a sample-barcoded 5' primer plus a J-beta primer mix. TCRdb used MiXCR to reprocess the 5' RACE reads, holding one entry per CDR3 protein. The table includes 600,000 to 650,000 distinct CDR3 sequences, roughly 50% detected once. Sequenced: blood. The origin of the receptors is a man aged 55-75 years in good health.

The CDR3, as DNA: TGTGCCAGCAGTGAAACCCCCTTCGACAGCGAGCAGTACTTC. It is translated as CASSETPFDSEQYF. The chain is built from TRBV6-1 and TRBJ2-7; a weak D match, TRBD1 (5 bases). Germline V gene data show CDR1 as MNHNS and CDR2 as SASEGT. CDR3 size: 14 residues. V was pared by 2 bases and J by 6 bases, with 14 bases between.

The chain employs TRBV20-1 and TRBJ2-4, with a possible D match to TRBD2 (7 bases). The J call is uncertain, as TRBJ2-7 better fits the DNA end. The CDR3 extends over 15 amino acids. Germline CDR1 is DFQATT and CDR2 is SNEGSKA (reference sequence). Written as DNA, the CDR3 is TGCAGTGCTTTCCCCATGGGGGGCGGGGGTCTCGAGCAGTACTTC. Translating it yields CSAFPMGGGGLEQYF.

This clonotype was found a few times. This chain connects TRBV2 to TRBJ1-2, with D maybe TRBD1 (6 bases). Trimming cost V 1 base and J 4 bases, with 10 bases left between them. Germline CDR1 SNHLY, CDR2 FYNNEI. CDR3 size: 14 residues. Here the CDR3 reads CASSEGTEVYGYTF. In DNA, the CDR3 is TGTGCCAGCAGTGAAGGGACAGAAGTCTATGGCTACACCTTC.

This clonotype showed up just a few times. The rearrangement joins TRBV4-1 to TRBJ1-2; 7 bases match TRBD1. Unmatched junction bases numbered 16, after V lost 1 base and J lost 8 bases. Germline V gene lookup returns CDR1 MGHRA and CDR2 YSYEKL. The CDR3 extends over 17 amino acids. CDR3 in DNA: TGCGCCAGCAGCCAAGCGGGACAGATCCGAGGACGTAGGGGCTACACCTTC. Its translation is CASSQAGQIRGRRGYTF.

This clonotype was counted between two and nine times. The chain carries TRBV20-1 and TRBJ2-1, with 12 bases that match TRBD2. The CDR3 is 15 residues long. Germline CDR1 is DFQATT and CDR2 is SNEGSKA (reference sequence). V lost 3 bases and J lost 8; bases outside the gene matches: 8. Here the CDR3 reads CSASGLAGRLDEQFF. In nucleotides, the CDR3 is TGCAGTGCTAGCGGACTAGCGGGGAGGTTGGATGAGCAGTTCTTC.

The rearrangement joins TRBV7-2 to TRBJ1-4; no firm D call. V was pared by 4 bases and J by 7 bases, with 16 bases between. Germline loops: CDR1 SGHTA, CDR2 FQGNSA. The CDR3 loop spans 15 amino acids. CDR3 coding DNA: TGTGCCAGCAGCTCGCAGACCAGCCGGAGTGAAAAACTGTTTTTT. Encoded protein: CASSSQTSRSEKLFF.

In this sample, this clonotype turned up a few times. The J gene is TRBJ2-7, the V gene TRBV12-3 or TRBV12-4; maybe TRBD2 (6 bases). This CDR3 is built from 14 residues. Trimming pared 6 bases from V and 0 bases from J, leaving 12 bases between. The CDR3, as DNA: TGTGCCAGCAGGCGGGACTCAGACTCCTACGAGCAGTACTTC. Protein product: CASRRDSDSYEQYF.

V and J are TRBV18 and TRBJ2-6, with 9 bases identical to TRBD1. There are 17 residues in the CDR3. Trimming took 6 bases from V and 0 from J; bases not matched to a gene: 6. Germline lookup yields CDR1 KGHSH and CDR2 LQKENI. The CDR3, as DNA: TGTGCCAGCTCCCAATCGACAGGGGGCTCTGGGGCCAACGTCCTGACTTTC. Encoded protein: CASSQSTGGSGANVLTF. The full variable domain, in which reference TRBV18 and TRBJ2-6 provide the parts outside the CDR3, is NAGVMQNPRHLVRRRGQEARLRCSPMKGHSHVYWYRQLPEEGLKFMVYLQKENIIDESGMPKERFSAEFPKEGPSILRIQQVVRGDSAAYFCASSQSTGGSGANVLTFGAGSRLTVL.

Only a few counts were recorded for this clonotype. The rearrangement uses TRBV20-1 and TRBJ2-7; D tentatively fits TRBD1 or TRBD2 (5 bases each). Germline V gene data show CDR1 as DFQATT and CDR2 as SNEGSKA (reference sequence). V was clipped by 6 bases and J by 2 bases, with 8 bases between them. The CDR3 is 11 amino acids. The DNA of the CDR3 is TGCAGTGCAAAGGGACCCTACGAGCAGTACTTC. This codes for CSAKGPYEQYF.

This CDR3 is CASSDTRNTDTQYF. CDR3 in DNA: TGTGCCAGCAGCGATACCCGAAACACAGATACGCAGTATTTT. The gene calls are TRBV11-2 and TRBJ2-3, with D unresolved. The CDR3 runs 14 residues. CDR1 is SGHAT, CDR2 FQNNGV, per germline. The V end lost 5 bases, the J end lost 2 bases, and 11 bases lay between the germline ends.

This clonotype was detected only a few times. This sequence joins TRBV5-1 and TRBJ2-5; the match to TRBD1 covers 7 bases. The CDR3 runs to 14 residues. With V trimmed by 0 bases and J by 3 bases, 2 bases remained unmatched. Germline V gene data show CDR1 as SGHRS and CDR2 as YFSETQ. CDR3 sequence reads: CASSLGDREETQYF. The CDR3, as DNA: TGCGCCAGCAGCTTGGGGGACAGAGAAGAGACCCAGTACTTC.

V usage is TRBV7-8 and J usage is TRBJ2-1; no definite D call. Germline V lookup: CDR1 SGHVS, CDR2 FQNEAQ. The V and J ends lost 5 bases and 8 bases respectively, with 13 bases between them. The CDR3 has 13 amino acids. CDR3 bases: TGTGCCAGCAGCCTTCTACAAGTCGATGAGCAGTTCTTC. Translated: CASSLLQVDEQFF.

This clonotype was counted between two and nine times. The chain uses TRBV29-1 and TRBJ2-1, with 9 bases identical to TRBD1. V shed 6 bases, J shed 7 bases, and the junction held 10 bases outside the gene matches. CDR1 SQVTM and CDR2 ANQGSEA come from the germline V gene. This CDR3 region has 14 residues. The DNA of the CDR3 is TGCAGCGTGACCTGGACAGGGGCCTTAAATGAGCAGTTCTTC. Its translation is CSVTWTGALNEQFF.

The chain is built from TRBV11-3 and TRBJ2-1; D assignment may be TRBD1 or TRBD2 (5 bases each). The J call is in doubt because the DNA end fits TRBJ2-7 better. CDR1 is SGHNT, CDR2 YENEEA, per germline. The CDR3 consists of 14 residues. For the CDR3, the DNA is TGTGCCAGCAGCAAGGGACCGGCATCCTACGAGCAGTACTTC. As protein: CASSKGPASYEQYF.

DNA for the CDR3: TGTGCCAGCGGGACGGACTACGAGCAGTACTTC. Its protein product is CASGTDYEQYF. The rearrangement uses TRBV9 and TRBJ2-7; D tentatively fits TRBD1 or TRBD2 (5 bases each). CDR1 is SGDLS, CDR2 YYNGEE, per germline. V shed 7 bases and J shed 3 bases, with 8 bases lying between them. The CDR3 is made up of 11 amino acids.

This clonotype was observed a handful of times. The V gene is TRBV20-1, the J gene TRBJ1-6, with a possible D match to TRBD1 (6 bases). Germline CDR1 reads DFQATT; CDR2 reads SNEGSKA (reference sequence). The germline V and J ends were trimmed by 5 bases and 13 bases, with 18 bases remaining between them. The CDR3 is 13 residues long. The CDR3 region has the DNA TGCAGTGCTCGGACAGAGTTAATGACTCCCCTCCACTTT. This gives the protein CSARTELMTPLHF.

The V gene is TRBV28, the J gene TRBJ1-2; D not resolved. This CDR3 has 13 amino acids. CDR1 MDHEN and CDR2 SYDVKM come from the germline V gene. The V gene lost 3 bases and the J gene lost 0 bases, with 5 bases spanning the gap. Written as DNA, the CDR3 is TGTGCCAGCAGTTTGATCACTAACTATGGCTACACCTTC. Translation: CASSLITNYGYTF.

The chain carries TRBV11-2 and TRBJ2-5; tentative D call: TRBD1 (8 bases). The germline V and J ends were trimmed by 4 bases and 3 bases, with 18 bases remaining between them. Germline values: CDR1 SGHAT, CDR2 FQNNGV. This CDR3 is built from 16 residues. This CDR3 is CASSSGPTGGEETQYF. CDR3 in DNA: TGTGCCAGCAGCTCGGGCCCTACAGGGGGGGAAGAGACCCAGTACTTC.

The chain is built from TRBV29-1 and TRBJ2-3; 11 bases line up with TRBD1. Germline CDR1 reads SQVTM; CDR2 reads ANQGSEA. Trimming took 6 bases from V and 5 from J; bases not matched to a gene: 10. CDR3 length equals 15 residues. Here the CDR3 DNA reads TGCAGCGTCCTCCCCGGACAGGGGGCAGGAGATACGCAGTATTTT. Residues: CSVLPGQGAGDTQYF.

V gene TRBV20-1 combines with J gene TRBJ1-1; TRBD1 is a possible D gene (5 bases). There are 16 residues in the CDR3. Trimming pared 2 bases from V and 6 bases from J, leaving 22 bases between. CDR1 is DFQATT, CDR2 SNEGSKA, per germline (reference sequence). The CDR3 DNA reads TGCAGTGCTAGATCCGCACGGGGGGGTCGAATCGCTGAAGCTTTCTTT. It is translated as CSARSARGGRIAEAFF.

The V gene is TRBV27, the J gene TRBJ1-2; 8 bases match TRBD1. CDR3 length: 15 residues. The J segment lost 8 bases and the V segment lost 4 bases, leaving 12 bases of the junction unmatched. Germline lookup yields CDR1 MNHEY and CDR2 SMNVEV (reference sequence). CDR3 in amino acids: CASSYARTGRWGYTF. In DNA form, the CDR3 reads TGTGCCAGCAGTTACGCCCGGACAGGGCGTTGGGGCTACACCTTC.

The chain links TRBV6-6 to TRBJ2-3; tentatively, D is TRBD1 (5 bases). Per germline, CDR1 MNHNY and CDR2 SVGAGI (reference sequence). The CDR3 covers 13 residues. V was pared by 7 bases and J by 4 bases, with 12 bases between. The CDR3 is CASTDRYPDTQYF. The CDR3 DNA sequence: TGTGCCAGCACAGACAGATACCCAGATACGCAGTATTTT.

The chain joins TRBV6-1 to TRBJ2-6; D is uncertain. Germline V gene sequence: CDR1 MNHNS, CDR2 SASEGT. The CDR3 is 15 residues long. Between the trimmed V and J ends, which lost 7 bases and 2 bases, there was a span of 12 bases. CDR3 in amino acids: CASNPGGAGANVLTF. The CDR3 nucleotides are TGTGCCAGCAACCCTGGTGGGGCTGGGGCCAACGTCCTGACTTTC.

The chain couples TRBV6-6 to TRBJ2-1, with D perhaps matching TRBD2 (5 bases). The CDR3 contains 16 residues. V was pared by 6 bases and J by 9 bases, with 24 bases between. Germline CDR1 and CDR2: MNHNY and SVGAGI (reference sequence). This CDR3 reads CASSNSRAQNGGEQFF. CDR3 DNA sequence: TGTGCCAGCAGCAACAGCCGGGCCCAAAACGGAGGTGAGCAGTTCTTC.

The genes are TRBV28 and TRBJ2-3, with TRBD1 matching 9 bases. The CDR3 spans 16 residues. V dropped 5 bases and J dropped 5; count of bases not matched to a gene: 11. Germline values: CDR1 MDHEN, CDR2 SYDVKM. The CDR3 loop reads CASSGPGQGRIDTQYF. As DNA, the CDR3 is TGTGCCAGCAGTGGCCCGGGACAGGGTAGGATAGATACGCAGTATTTT.

V gene TRBV7-3 combines with J gene TRBJ2-1; 9 bases agree with TRBD1. The CDR3 length is 16 residues. V was clipped by 5 bases and J by 6 bases; unmatched bases: 11. Germline CDR1 SGHTA, CDR2 FQGTGA. The CDR3, as DNA: TGTGCCAGCAGCGCATTGTACAGGGGGCCAGCCAATGAGCAGTTCTTC. Residues: CASSALYRGPANEQFF.

Only a few counts were recorded for this clonotype. The gene calls are TRBV4-2 and TRBJ2-7; D gene ambiguous. The CDR3 consists of 14 residues. V shed 2 bases and J shed 2 bases, with 10 bases lying between them. Looked up from germline, CDR1 is LGHNA and CDR2 is YNFKEQ. The CDR3 here is CASSQTPSTYEQYF. CDR3 DNA sequence: TGTGCCAGCAGCCAAACCCCCTCTACCTACGAGCAGTACTTC.

The rearrangement joins TRBV11-2 to TRBJ2-6; D is perhaps TRBD1 or TRBD2 (6 bases each). The CDR3 has 18 amino acids. The germline V and J ends were trimmed by 5 bases and 1 base, with 18 bases remaining between them. Looked up from germline, CDR1 is SGHAT and CDR2 is FQNNGV. In nucleotides, the CDR3 is TGTGCCAGCAGCCTGGGGGGCTCAGGGCTTTCTGGGGCCAACGTCCTGACTTTC. It encodes CASSLGGSGLSGANVLTF. Supplemented by reference TRBV11-2 and TRBJ2-6, the full variable domain reads EAGVAQSPRYKIIEKRQSVAFWCNPISGHATLYWYQQILGQGPKLLIQFQNNGVVDDSQLPKDRFSAERLKGVDSTLKIQPAKLEDSAVYLCASSLGGSGLSGANVLTFGAGSRLTVL.

This clonotype appeared a few times. The V and J genes are TRBV20-1 and TRBJ2-4; D is ambiguous. Trimming shortened V by 1 base and J by 0 bases, and 19 bases separated the two germline ends. The CDR3 totals 18 residues. Germline V gene data show CDR1 as DFQATT and CDR2 as SNEGSKA (reference sequence). CDR3 amino acids: CSARVGPFSLVAKNIQYF. In DNA, the CDR3 is TGCAGTGCTAGAGTCGGGCCATTCTCCCTGGTAGCCAAAAACATTCAGTACTTC.

The gene calls are TRBV5-1 and TRBJ2-5, with D perhaps TRBD2 (5 bases). Looked up from germline, CDR1 is SGHRS and CDR2 is YFSETQ. CDR3 length equals 15 residues. Trimming cost V 0 bases and J 11 bases, with 20 bases left between them. CDR3 DNA sequence: TGCGCCAGCAGCTTGGTCCGGGAAGCCTTAGAGGAGCAGTACTTC. Protein: CASSLVREALEEQYF.